The TCR beta chain described here comes from a study of cytomegalovirus exposure and HLA in healthy donors. The CDR3 contains 17 residues. Trimming at V came to 2 bases and at J to 5 bases, leaving 10 bases not matched to a gene. The germline V gene has CDR1 MNHEY and CDR2 SMNVEV (reference sequence). The study ran its PCR with 60 Vbeta and 13 Jbeta primers. Source study methods: Counted up in a later analysis, unique TCR beta chains came to about 83 million, with around 9.9 million shared. Sequenced by immunoSEQ multiplex PCR; TCRdb stores in-frame clones only, minus some. That table supplies the V and J calls and clone size; D and trimming were determined from the DNA. This sample has about 100,000 clones, with approximately 72% found just once.

The sequence came from a woman in her 70s in good health and CMV-seropositive. The sequenced sample consisted of PBMCs. J is TRBJ2-1 and V is TRBV27; 9 bases fit TRBD1. CDR3 bases: TGTGCCAGCAGTTTAACAGGGGGCGGCTATTTCCACAATGAGCAGTTCTTC. Amino acid sequence: CASSLTGGGYFHNEQFF.